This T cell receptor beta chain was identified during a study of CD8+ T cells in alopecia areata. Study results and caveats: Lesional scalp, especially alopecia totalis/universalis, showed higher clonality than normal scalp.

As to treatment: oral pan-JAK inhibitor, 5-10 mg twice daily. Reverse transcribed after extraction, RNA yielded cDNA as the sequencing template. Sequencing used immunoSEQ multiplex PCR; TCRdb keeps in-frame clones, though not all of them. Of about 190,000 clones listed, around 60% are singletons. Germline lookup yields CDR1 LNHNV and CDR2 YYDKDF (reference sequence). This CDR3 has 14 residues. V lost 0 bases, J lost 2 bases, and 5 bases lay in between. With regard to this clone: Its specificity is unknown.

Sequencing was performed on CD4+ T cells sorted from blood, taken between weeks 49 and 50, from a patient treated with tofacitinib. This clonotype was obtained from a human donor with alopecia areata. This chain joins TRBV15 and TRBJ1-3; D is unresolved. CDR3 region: CATSRELTGNTIYF. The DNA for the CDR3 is TGTGCCACCAGCAGAGAGCTGACTGGAAACACCATATATTTT.